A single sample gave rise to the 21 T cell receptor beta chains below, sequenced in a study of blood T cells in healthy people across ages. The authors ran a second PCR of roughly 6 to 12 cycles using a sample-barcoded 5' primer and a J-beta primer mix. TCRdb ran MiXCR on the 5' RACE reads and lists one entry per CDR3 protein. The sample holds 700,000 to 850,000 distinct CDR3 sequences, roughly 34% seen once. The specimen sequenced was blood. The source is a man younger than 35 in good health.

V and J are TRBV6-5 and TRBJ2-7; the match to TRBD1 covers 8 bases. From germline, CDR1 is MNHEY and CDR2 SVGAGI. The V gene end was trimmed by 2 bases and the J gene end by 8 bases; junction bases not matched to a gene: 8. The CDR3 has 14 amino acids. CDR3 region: CASSYGDRGSKQYF. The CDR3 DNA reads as TGTGCCAGCAGTTACGGAGACAGGGGTTCCAAGCAGTACTTC.

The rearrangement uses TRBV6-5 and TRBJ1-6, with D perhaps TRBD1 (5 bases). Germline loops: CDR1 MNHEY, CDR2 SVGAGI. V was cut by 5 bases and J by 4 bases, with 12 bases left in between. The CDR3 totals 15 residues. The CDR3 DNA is TGTGCCAGCAGTCCACGGACACCGTATAATTCACCCCTCCACTTT. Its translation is CASSPRTPYNSPLHF.

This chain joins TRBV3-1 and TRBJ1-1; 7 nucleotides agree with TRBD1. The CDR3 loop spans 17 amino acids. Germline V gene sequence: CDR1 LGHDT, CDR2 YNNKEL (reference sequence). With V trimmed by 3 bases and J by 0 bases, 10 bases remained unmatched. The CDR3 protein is CASSQDRSNPMNTEAFF. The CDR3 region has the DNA TGTGCCAGCAGCCAGGACAGGAGCAATCCCATGAACACTGAAGCTTTCTTT.

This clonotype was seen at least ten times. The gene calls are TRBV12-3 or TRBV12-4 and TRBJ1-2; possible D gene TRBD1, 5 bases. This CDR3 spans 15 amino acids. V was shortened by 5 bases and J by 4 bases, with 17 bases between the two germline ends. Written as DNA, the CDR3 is TGTGCCAGCAGTCCCGGAGGGACGAGAGTCTATGGCTACACCTTC. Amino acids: CASSPGGTRVYGYTF.

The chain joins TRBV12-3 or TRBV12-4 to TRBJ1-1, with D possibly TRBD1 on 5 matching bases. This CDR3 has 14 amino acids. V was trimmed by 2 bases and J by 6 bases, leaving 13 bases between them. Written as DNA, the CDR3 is TGTGCCAGCAGTTTACAGGGTCGGAGGGCTGAAGCTTTCTTT. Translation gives CASSLQGRRAEAFF.

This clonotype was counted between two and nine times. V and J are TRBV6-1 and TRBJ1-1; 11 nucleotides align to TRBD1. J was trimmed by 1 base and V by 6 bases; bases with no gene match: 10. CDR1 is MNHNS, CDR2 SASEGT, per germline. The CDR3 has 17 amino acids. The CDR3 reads CASSQTGTGGQNTEAFF. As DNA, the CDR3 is TGTGCCAGCAGCCAGACCGGGACAGGGGGACAGAACACTGAAGCTTTCTTT.

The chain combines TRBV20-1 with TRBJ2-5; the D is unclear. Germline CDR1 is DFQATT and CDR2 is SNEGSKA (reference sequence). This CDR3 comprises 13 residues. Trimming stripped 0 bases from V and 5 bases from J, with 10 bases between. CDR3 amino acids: CSARDTGSETQYF. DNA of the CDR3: TGCAGTGCTAGAGATACTGGCAGTGAGACCCAGTACTTC.

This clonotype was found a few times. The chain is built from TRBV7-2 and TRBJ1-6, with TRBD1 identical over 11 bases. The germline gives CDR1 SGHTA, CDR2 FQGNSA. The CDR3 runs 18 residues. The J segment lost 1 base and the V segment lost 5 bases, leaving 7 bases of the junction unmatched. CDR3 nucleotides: TGTGCCAGCAGCCCGCGGACAGGGGGCACATCCTATAATTCACCCCTCCACTTT. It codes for CASSPRTGGTSYNSPLHF.

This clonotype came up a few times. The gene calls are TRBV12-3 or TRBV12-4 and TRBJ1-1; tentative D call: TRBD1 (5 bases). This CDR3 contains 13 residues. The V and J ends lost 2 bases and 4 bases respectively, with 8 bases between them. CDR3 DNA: TGTGCCAGCAGTTTACGACAGCCCACTGAAGCTTTCTTT. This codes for CASSLRQPTEAFF.

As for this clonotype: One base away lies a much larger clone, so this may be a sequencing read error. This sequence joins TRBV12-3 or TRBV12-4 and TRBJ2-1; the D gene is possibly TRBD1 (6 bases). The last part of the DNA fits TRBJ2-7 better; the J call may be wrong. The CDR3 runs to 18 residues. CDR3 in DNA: TGTGCCAGCAGTTTAGCTCCCACAGACAGGCCACTATACAATGAGCAGTACTTC. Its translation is CASSLAPTDRPLYNEQYF.

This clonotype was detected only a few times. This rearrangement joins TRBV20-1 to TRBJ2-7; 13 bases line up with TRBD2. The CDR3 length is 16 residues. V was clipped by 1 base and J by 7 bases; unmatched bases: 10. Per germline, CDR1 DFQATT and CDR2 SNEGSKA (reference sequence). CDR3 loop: CSARGATSGGMIEQYF. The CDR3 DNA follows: TGCAGTGCTAGAGGCGCGACTAGCGGGGGGATGATTGAGCAGTACTTC.

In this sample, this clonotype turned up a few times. CDR3 protein: CASRCFPKDYLTEAFF. DNA for the CDR3: TGTGCCAGCAGATGTTTCCCCAAGGACTACTTGACTGAAGCTTTCTTT. J is TRBJ1-1 and V is TRBV21-1. TRBV21-1 is a recognized pseudogene. This CDR3 spans 16 amino acids.

As DNA, the CDR3 is TGTGCCAGCAGCACCATAGAGAGTCCGGGGGGATACAATGAGCAGTTCTTC. Translated, it gives CASSTIESPGGYNEQFF. The chain combines TRBV27 with TRBJ2-1; 7 bases fit TRBD2. Germline V CDR1 and CDR2: MNHEY, SMNVEV (reference sequence). CDR3 size: 17 residues. V was clipped by 6 bases and J by 4 bases; unmatched bases: 15.

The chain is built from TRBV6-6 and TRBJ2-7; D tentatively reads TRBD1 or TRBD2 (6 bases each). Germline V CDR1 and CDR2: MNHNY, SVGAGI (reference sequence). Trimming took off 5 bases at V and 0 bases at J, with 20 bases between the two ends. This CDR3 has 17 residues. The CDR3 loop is CASSPSDSGANSYEQYF. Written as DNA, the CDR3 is TGTGCCAGCAGTCCATCCGACTCGGGGGCCAACTCCTACGAGCAGTACTTC.

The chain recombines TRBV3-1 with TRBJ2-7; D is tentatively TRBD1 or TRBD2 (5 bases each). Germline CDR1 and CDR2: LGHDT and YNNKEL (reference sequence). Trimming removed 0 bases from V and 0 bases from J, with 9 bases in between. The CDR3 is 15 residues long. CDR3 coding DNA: TGTGCCAGCAGCCAAGATGAGGGGCTCTCCTACGAGCAGTACTTC. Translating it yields CASSQDEGLSYEQYF.

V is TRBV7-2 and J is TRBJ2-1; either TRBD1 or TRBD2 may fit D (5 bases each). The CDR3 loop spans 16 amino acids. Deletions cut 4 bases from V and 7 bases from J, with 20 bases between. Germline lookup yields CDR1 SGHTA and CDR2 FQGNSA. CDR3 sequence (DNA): TGTGCCAGCAGCTCATCCGGGACCATCCCCGGGAATGAGCAGTTCTTC. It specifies CASSSSGTIPGNEQFF. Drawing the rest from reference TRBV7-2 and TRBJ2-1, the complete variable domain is GAGVSQSPSNKVTEKGKDVELRCDPISGHTALYWYRQSLGQGLEFLIYFQGNSAPDKSGLPSDRFSAERTGGSVSTLTIQRTQQEDSAVYLCASSSSGTIPGNEQFFGPGTRLTVL.

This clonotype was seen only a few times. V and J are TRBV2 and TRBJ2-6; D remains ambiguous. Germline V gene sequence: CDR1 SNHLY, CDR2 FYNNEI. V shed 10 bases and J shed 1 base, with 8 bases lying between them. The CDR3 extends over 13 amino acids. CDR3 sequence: CATQPSGANVLTF. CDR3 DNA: TGTGCCACCCAGCCGTCTGGGGCCAACGTCCTGACTTTC.

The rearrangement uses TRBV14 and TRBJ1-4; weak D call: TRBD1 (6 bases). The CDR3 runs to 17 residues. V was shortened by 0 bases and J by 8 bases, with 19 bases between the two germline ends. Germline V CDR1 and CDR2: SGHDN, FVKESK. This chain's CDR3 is CASSQDPLGGRGEKLFF. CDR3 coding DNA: TGTGCCAGCAGCCAAGACCCGCTAGGGGGGAGAGGAGAAAAACTGTTTTTT.

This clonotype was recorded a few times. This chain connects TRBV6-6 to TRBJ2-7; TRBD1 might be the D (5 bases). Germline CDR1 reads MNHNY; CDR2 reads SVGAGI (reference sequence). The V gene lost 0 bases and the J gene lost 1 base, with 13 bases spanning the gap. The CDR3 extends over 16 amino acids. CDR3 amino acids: CASSYSTVTVSYEQYF. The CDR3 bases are TGTGCCAGCAGTTACTCGACTGTGACAGTTTCCTACGAGCAGTACTTC.

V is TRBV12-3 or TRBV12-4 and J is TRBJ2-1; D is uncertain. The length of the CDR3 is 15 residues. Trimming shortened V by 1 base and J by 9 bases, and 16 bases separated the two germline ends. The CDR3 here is CASSLDSTRSAEQFF. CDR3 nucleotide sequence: TGTGCCAGCAGTTTAGATAGTACAAGGTCGGCTGAGCAGTTCTTC.

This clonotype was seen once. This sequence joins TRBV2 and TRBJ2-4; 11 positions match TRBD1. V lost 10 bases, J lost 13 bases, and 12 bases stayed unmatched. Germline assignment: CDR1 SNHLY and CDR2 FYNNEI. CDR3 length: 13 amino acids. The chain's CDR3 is CATIGQGANEQYF. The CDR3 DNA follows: TGTGCCACCATAGGACAGGGGGCCAATGAGCAGTACTTC.